The TCR beta chain described here comes from a study of blood T cells in healthy people across ages. Germline CDR1 LNHNV, CDR2 YYDKDF (reference sequence). The CDR3 is made up of 16 amino acids. The V segment lost 0 bases and the J segment 4 bases; nucleotides outside the gene matches: 4. Next came a second PCR, run for about 7 to 12 cycles, which used a sample-barcoded 5' primer along with a J-beta primer mix. TCRdb re-called the 5' RACE reads through MiXCR, storing one row per CDR3 protein. Counted here are 750,000 to 950,000 distinct CDR3 sequences, about 55% occurring once; the ten biggest clones make up approximately 40%.

This TCR was sampled from an elderly man in good health. Material: blood. The V and J genes are TRBV15 and TRBJ2-1, with 9 nucleotides matching TRBD2. CDR3 DNA: TGTGCCACCAGCAGAGAGGCGGGAGGGTGGTACAATGAGCAGTTCTTC. This gives the protein CATSREAGGWYNEQFF.